Listed here is a single TCR beta chain. The target antigen is unknown. The CDR3 has 14 amino acids. Germline CDR1 and CDR2: SGHTA and FQGNSA. Trimming cost V 4 bases and J 3 bases, with 12 bases left between them. This sample was included in a study of CD8 T cells in ankylosing spondylitis. Making use of molecular barcodes, quantitative 5'-RACE generated TCR beta libraries. Each CDR3 protein is one row after TCRdb ran MiXCR on the 5' RACE reads. The data show around 480,000 distinct CDR3 sequences, with 17% seen just once and about 0.94% held by the top ten. Points from the study as a whole: Disease-linked clones reportedly showed significant enrichment in matched ankylosing spondylitis synovial fluid. Certain motif variants had earlier appeared in reactive arthritis synovial fluid and blood. Disease-linked clones bore a CD8+ phenotype and were relatively rare in peripheral blood. One TCR beta motif, made up of 7 or 8 highly homologous variants, appeared characteristic of ankylosing spondylitis blood.

What was sequenced was blood, either unsorted or a sorted T cell fraction (not recorded which). This receptor was obtained from a male donor with ankylosing spondylitis. The V gene is TRBV7-2, the J gene TRBJ2-5; D is unresolved. The CDR3 sequence is CASSSRRTEETQYF. CDR3 in DNA: TGTGCCAGCAGCTCACGCCGGACGGAAGAGACCCAGTACTTC.